The clone carrying this T cell receptor beta chain was recorded a few times. The sample originates from a study of blood T cell repertoires in COVID-19. TCRdb's table, derived via immunoSEQ multiplex PCR, lists solely in-frame clones and lacks some. The profile covers over 200,000 clones, with 70% to 90% appearing a single time and around a tenth taken by the ten largest. Assignment of participants to cohorts was predicated upon participant-reported clinical history. Donors of Cohort 3 who recovered were those that had two negative PCRs, clearance, or symptom resolution. The TCR comes from a man aged 40-50 years who had recovered from COVID-19. Sequenced: PBMCs or T cells enriched from blood (not recorded which).

The CDR3 here is CASSRNRGNSNQPQHF. CDR3 in DNA: TGTGCCAGCAGCCGGAACAGGGGCAATAGCAATCAGCCCCAGCATTTT. V usage is TRBV5-6 and J usage is TRBJ1-5; 7 nucleotides match TRBD1. The CDR3 consists of 16 residues. V was clipped by 4 bases and J by 0 bases; unmatched bases: 7. The germline V gene has CDR1 SGHDT and CDR2 YYEEEE.